This record looks at one T cell receptor (beta chain) sequence and its context. These data come from a study of blood T cell repertoires in COVID-19. About the study: Researchers got acute and convalescent COVID-19 samples from the United States, Italy and Spain. T cells, B-cell-depleted T cells, or PBMCs provided the cDNA or gDNA that served as material.

Authors' data handling: By means of reference gene primer amplification, nucleated cell counts were estimated. Produced via immunoSEQ multiplex PCR; TCRdb's table is partial and in-frame only. Clonal size and the V and J genes are those of that table, whereas D and trimming came from the DNA. The table shows over 300,000 clones, with around 92% occurring only once. CDR1 is LGHNA, CDR2 YNFKEQ, per germline. CDR3 length: 15 residues. The J segment lost 3 bases and the V segment lost 1 base, leaving 3 bases of the junction unmatched. Sequenced material: peripheral blood. The sequence was obtained from a man aged 40-49 years with acute or convalescent COVID-19. The rearrangement links TRBV4-2 to TRBJ2-7; TRBD2 agrees at 10 bases. The CDR3 here is CASSQARTSGYEQYF. CDR3 nucleotides: TGTGCCAGCAGCCAAGCCAGGACTAGCGGCTACGAGCAGTACTTC.